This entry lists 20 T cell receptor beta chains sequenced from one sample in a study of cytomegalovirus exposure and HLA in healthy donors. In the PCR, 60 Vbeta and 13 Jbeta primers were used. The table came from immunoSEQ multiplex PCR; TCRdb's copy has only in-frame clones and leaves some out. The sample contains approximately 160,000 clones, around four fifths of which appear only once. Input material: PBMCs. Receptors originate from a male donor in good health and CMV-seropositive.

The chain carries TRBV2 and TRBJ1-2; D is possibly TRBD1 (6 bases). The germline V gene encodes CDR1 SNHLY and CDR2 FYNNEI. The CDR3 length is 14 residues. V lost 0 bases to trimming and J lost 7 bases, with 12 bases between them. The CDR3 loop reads CASSEAAGGGGYTF. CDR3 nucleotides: TGTGCCAGCAGTGAAGCGGCGGGGGGCGGTGGCTACACCTTC.

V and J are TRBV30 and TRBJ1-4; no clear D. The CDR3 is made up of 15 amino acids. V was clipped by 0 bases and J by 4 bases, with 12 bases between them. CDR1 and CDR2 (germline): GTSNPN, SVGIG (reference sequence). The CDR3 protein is CAWSVRGAFNEKLFF. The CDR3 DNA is TGTGCCTGGAGTGTGCGGGGAGCTTTTAATGAAAAACTGTTTTTT.

Written as DNA, the CDR3 is TGTGCCAGCAGTTCCCGGGAGACAGATACGCAGTATTTT. Translated: CASSSRETDTQYF. This chain uses TRBV6-5 with TRBJ2-3; the D gene is possibly TRBD2 (6 bases). Germline V CDR1 and CDR2: MNHEY, SVGAGI. This CDR3 is 13 amino acids long. The V end was cut by 4 bases, the J end by 3 bases, with 8 bases between.

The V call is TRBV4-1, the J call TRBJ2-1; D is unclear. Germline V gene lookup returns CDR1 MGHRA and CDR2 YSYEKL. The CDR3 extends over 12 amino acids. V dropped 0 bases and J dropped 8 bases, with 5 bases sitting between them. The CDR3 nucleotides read TGCGCCAGCAGCCAAGATCGGGATGAGCAGTTCTTC. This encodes CASSQDRDEQFF.

CDR3 in DNA: TGCGCCAGCAGCTCTAGCGGGGGTAGCACAGATACGCAGTATTTT. It yields the protein CASSSSGGSTDTQYF. The J gene is TRBJ2-3, the V gene TRBV5-1, with 10 bases that match TRBD2. Germline lookup yields CDR1 SGHRS and CDR2 YFSETQ. Trimming took 3 bases from V and 0 from J; bases not matched to a gene: 1. CDR3 length: 15 residues.

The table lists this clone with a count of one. CDR3 coding DNA: TGTGCCACCGGACACGTCGGGGGCTACGAGCAGTACTTC. It codes for CATGHVGGYEQYF. The V gene is TRBV15, the J gene TRBJ2-7; D may be TRBD2 (6 bases). The CDR3 runs to 13 residues. V gave up 8 bases and J gave up 3 bases, with 14 bases separating them. Per the germline V gene, CDR1 is LNHNV and CDR2 is YYDKDF (reference sequence).

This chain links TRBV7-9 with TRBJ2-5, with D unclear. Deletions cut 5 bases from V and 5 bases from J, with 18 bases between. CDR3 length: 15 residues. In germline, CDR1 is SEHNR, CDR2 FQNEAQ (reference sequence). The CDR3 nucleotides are TGTGCCAGCAGCCCAGTACACTCTAGGTGGGAGACCCAGTACTTC. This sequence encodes CASSPVHSRWETQYF.

CDR3 protein: CASSPGQGPDTQYF. The DNA of the CDR3 is TGTGCCAGCAGTCCAGGACAGGGTCCAGATACGCAGTATTTT. This chain uses TRBV27 with TRBJ2-3, with TRBD1 matching 8 bases. Germline V gives CDR1 MNHEY, CDR2 SMNVEV (reference sequence). V trimming: 5 bases; J trimming: 4 bases; junction bases outside the gene matches: 5. This CDR3 has 14 residues.

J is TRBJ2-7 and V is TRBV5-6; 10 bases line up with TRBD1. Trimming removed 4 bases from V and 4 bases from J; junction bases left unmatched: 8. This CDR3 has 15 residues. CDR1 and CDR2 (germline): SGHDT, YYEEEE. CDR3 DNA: TGTGCCAGCAGCCAGGGACAGGGGAGTGGTTACGAGCAGTACTTC. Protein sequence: CASSQGQGSGYEQYF.

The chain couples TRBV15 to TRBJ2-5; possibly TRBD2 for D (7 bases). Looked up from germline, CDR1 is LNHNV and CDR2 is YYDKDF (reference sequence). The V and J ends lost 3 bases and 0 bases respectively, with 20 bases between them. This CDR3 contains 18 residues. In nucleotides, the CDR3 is TGTGCCACCAGCAGGCTGGGGGGAGGGGGGAGGGACCAAGAGACCCAGTACTTC. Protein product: CATSRLGGGGRDQETQYF.

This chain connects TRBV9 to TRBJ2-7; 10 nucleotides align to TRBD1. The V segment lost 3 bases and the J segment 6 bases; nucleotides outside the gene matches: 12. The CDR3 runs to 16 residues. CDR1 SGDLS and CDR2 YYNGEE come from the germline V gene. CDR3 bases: TGTGCCAGCAGCGGGCGACCCGGGACAGGGGAAAGCGAGCAGTACTTC. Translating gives CASSGRPGTGESEQYF.

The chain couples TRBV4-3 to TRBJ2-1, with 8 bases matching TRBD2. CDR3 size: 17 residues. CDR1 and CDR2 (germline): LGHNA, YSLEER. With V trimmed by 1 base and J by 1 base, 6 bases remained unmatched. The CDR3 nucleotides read TGCGCCAGCAGCCAAGCCGCGACTAGCGTGTCCTACAATGAGCAGTTCTTC. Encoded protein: CASSQAATSVSYNEQFF.

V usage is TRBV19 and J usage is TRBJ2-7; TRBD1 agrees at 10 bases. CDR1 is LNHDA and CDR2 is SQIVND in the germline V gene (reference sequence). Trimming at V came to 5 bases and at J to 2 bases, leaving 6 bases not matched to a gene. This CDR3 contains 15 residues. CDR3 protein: CASSPRQGAAYEQYF. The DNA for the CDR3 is TGTGCCAGTAGTCCCAGACAGGGGGCCGCCTACGAGCAGTACTTC.

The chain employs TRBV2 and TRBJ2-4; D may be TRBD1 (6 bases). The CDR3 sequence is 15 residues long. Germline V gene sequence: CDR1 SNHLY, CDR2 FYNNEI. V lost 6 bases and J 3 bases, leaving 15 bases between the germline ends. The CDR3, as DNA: TGTGCCAGCAGGGGGGCTGTTGCCTACAAAAACATTCAGTACTTC. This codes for CASRGAVAYKNIQYF.

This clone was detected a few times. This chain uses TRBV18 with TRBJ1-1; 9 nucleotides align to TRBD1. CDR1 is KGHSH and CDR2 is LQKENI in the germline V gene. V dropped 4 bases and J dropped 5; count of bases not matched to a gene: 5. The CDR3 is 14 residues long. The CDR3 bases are TGTGCCAGCTCACTTGACAGGGGGTGGACTGAAGCTTTCTTT. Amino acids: CASSLDRGWTEAFF.

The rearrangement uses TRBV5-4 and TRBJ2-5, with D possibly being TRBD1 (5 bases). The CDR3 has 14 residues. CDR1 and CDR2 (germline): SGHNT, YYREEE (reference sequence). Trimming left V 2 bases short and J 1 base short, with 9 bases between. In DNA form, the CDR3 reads TGTGCCAGCAGCTTCCAAGGGGCCCAAGAGACCCAGTACTTC. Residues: CASSFQGAQETQYF.

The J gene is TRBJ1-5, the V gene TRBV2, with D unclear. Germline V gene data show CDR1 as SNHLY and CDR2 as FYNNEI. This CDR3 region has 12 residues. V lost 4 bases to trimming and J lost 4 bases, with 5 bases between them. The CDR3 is CASSVRNQPQHF. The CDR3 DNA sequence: TGTGCCAGCAGTGTCCGGAATCAGCCCCAGCATTTT.

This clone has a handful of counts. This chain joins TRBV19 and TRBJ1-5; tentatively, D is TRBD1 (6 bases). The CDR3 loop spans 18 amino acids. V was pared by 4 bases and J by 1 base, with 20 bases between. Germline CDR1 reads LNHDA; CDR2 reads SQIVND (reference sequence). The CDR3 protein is CASSTRTGMWASNQPQHF. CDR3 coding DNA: TGTGCCAGTAGTACGCGAACAGGGATGTGGGCGAGCAATCAGCCCCAGCATTTT. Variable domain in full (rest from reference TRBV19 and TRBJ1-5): DGGITQSPKYLFRKEGQNVTLSCEQNLNHDAMYWYRQDPGQGLRLIYYSQIVNDFQKGDIAEGYSVSREKKESFPLTVTSAQKNPTAFYLCASSTRTGMWASNQPQHFGDGTRLSIL.

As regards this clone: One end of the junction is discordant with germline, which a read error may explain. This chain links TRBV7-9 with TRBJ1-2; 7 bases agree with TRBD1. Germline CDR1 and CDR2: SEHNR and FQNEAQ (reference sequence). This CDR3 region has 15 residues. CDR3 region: CSSSLLDRVPYGYTF. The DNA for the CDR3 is TGTTCCAGCAGCCTCCTCGACAGGGTCCCCTATGGCTACACCTTC.

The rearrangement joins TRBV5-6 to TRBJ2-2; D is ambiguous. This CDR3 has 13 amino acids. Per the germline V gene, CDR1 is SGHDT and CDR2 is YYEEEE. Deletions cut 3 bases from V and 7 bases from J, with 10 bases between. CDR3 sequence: CASSYYTIGELFF. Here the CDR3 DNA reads TGTGCCAGCAGCTACTATACTATCGGGGAGCTGTTTTTT. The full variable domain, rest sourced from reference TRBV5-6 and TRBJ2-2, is DAGVTQSPTHLIKTRGQQVTLRCSPKSGHDTVSWYQQALGQGPQFIFQYYEEEERQRGNFPDRFSGHQFPNYSSELNVNALLLGDSALYLCASSYYTIGELFFGEGSRLTVL.